This entry is about one TCR beta chain. The assay was immunoSEQ multiplex PCR, and TCRdb's table has in-frame clones only and misses some. The sample includes over 150,000 clones, 94% of them seen just once. This sample was included in a study of blood T cell repertoires in COVID-19. Per germline, CDR1 SGHDN and CDR2 FVKESK. V dropped 1 base and J dropped 4 bases, with 8 bases sitting between them. This CDR3 comprises 13 residues. This chain links TRBV14 with TRBJ2-7; unclear D gene. The sequence was obtained from a man younger than 40 with COVID-19, enrolled during active disease. Sequenced sample: peripheral blood. CDR3 coding DNA: TGTGCCAGCAGCCAAGGCCCCTATTACGAGCAGTACTTC. Protein product: CASSQGPYYEQYF.